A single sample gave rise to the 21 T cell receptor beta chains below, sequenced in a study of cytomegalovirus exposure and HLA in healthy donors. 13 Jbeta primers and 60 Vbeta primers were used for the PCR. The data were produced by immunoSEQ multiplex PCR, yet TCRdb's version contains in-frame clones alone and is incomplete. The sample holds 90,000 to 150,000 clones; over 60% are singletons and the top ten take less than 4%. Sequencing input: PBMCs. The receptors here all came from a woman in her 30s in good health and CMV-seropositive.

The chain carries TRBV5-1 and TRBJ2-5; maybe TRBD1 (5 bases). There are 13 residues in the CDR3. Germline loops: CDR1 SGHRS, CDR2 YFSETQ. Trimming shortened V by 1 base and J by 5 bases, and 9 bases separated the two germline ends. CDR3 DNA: TGCGCCAGCAGCTTGCAGGGTGTTGAGACCCAGTACTTC. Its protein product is CASSLQGVETQYF.

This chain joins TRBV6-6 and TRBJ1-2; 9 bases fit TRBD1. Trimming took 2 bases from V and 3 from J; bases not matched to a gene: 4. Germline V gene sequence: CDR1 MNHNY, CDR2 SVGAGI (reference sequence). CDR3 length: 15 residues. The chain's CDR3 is CASSYPTGGHYGYTF. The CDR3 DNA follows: TGTGCCAGCAGTTACCCCACAGGGGGCCACTATGGCTACACCTTC.

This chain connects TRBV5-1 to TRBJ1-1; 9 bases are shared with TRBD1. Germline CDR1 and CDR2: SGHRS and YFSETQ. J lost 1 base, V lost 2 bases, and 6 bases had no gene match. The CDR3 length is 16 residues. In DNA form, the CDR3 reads TGCGCCAGCAGCTTTGGGACAGGGCAGAGGAACACTGAAGCTTTCTTT. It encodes CASSFGTGQRNTEAFF.

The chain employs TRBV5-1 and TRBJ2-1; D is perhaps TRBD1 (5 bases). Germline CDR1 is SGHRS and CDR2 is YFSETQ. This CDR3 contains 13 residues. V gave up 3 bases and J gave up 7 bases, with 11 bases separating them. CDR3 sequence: CASSWAGMNEQFF. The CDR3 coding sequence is TGCGCCAGCAGCTGGGCAGGGATGAATGAGCAGTTCTTC. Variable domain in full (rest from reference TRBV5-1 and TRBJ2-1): KAGVTQTPRYLIKTRGQQVTLSCSPISGHRSVSWYQQTPGQGLQFLFEYFSETQRNKGNFPGRFSGRQFSNSRSEMNVSTLELGDSALYLCASSWAGMNEQFFGPGTRLTVL.

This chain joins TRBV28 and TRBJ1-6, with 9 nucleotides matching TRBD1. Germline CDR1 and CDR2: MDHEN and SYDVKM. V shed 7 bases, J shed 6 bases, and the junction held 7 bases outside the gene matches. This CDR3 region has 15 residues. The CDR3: CASTPRGQGNSPLHF. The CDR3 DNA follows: TGTGCCAGCACCCCCAGGGGACAGGGTAATTCACCCCTCCACTTT.

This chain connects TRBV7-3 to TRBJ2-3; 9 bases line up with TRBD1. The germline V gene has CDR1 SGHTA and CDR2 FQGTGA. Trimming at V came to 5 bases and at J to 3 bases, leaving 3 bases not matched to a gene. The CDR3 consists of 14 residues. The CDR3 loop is CASSPGTGTDTQYF. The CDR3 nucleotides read TGTGCCAGCAGCCCCGGGACAGGGACAGATACGCAGTATTTT.

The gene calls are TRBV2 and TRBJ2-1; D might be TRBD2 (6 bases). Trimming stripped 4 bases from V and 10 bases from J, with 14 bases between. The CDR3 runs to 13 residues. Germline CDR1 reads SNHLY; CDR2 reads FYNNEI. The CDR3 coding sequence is TGTGCCAGCAGTGGCGGGACCACCGGGGAGCAGTTCTTC. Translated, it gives CASSGGTTGEQFF.

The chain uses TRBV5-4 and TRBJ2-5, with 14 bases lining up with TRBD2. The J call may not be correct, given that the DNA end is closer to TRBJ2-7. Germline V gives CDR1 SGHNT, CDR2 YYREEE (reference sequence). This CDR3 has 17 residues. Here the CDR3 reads CASSLAGTSGGIYEQYF. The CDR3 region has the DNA TGTGCCAGCAGCTTGGCAGGGACTAGCGGGGGTATCTACGAGCAGTACTTC.

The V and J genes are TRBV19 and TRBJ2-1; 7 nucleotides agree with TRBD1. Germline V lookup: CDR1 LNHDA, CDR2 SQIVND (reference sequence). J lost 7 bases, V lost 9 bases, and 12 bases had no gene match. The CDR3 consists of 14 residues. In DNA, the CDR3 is TGTGCCAGCCACACAGGGGTCGTGGGTAATGAGCAGTTCTTC. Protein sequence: CASHTGVVGNEQFF.

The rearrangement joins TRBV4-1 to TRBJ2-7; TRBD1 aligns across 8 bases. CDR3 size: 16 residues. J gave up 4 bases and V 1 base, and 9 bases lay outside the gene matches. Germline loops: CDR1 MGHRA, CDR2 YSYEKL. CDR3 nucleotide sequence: TGCGCCAGCAGCCAAGCGGCCGGGACAGGACCTTACGAGCAGTACTTC. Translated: CASSQAAGTGPYEQYF.

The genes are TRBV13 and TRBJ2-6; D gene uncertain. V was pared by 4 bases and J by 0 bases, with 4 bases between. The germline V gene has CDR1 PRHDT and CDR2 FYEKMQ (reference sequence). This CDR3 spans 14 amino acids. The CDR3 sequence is CASSSGSGANVLTF. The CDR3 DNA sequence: TGTGCCAGCAGCTCGGGCTCTGGGGCCAACGTCCTGACTTTC.

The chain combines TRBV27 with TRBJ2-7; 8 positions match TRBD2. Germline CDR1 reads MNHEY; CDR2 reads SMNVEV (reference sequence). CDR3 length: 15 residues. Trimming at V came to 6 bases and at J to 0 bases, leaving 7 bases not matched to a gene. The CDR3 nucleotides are TGTGCCAGCAGCCATAGCGGGACTCTCTCCTACGAGCAGTACTTC. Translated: CASSHSGTLSYEQYF.

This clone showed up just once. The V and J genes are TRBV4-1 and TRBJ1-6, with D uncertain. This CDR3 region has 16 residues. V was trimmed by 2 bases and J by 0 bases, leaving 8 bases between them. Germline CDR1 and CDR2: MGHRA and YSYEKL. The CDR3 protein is CASSQFGSSYNSPLHF. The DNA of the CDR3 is TGCGCCAGCAGCCAATTCGGGAGCTCCTATAATTCACCCCTCCACTTT.

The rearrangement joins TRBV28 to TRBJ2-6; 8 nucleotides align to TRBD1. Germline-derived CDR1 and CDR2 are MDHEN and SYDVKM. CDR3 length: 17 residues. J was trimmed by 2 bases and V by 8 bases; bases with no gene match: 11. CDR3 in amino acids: CASGPDRVDTGANVLTF. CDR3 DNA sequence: TGTGCCAGCGGCCCGGACAGGGTAGACACTGGGGCCAACGTCCTGACTTTC.

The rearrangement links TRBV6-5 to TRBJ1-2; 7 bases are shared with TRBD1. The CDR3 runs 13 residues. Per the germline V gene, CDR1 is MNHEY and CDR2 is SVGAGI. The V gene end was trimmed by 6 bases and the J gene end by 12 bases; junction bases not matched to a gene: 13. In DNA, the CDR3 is TGTGCCAGCAGGGCCGGCCAGGGGGAGTACAACACCTTC. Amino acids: CASRAGQGEYNTF.

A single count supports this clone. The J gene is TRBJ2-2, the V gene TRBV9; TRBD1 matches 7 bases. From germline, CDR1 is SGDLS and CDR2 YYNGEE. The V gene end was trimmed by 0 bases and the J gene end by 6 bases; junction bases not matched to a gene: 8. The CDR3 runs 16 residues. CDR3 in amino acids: CASSVGGGANPGELFF. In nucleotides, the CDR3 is TGTGCCAGCAGCGTAGGAGGGGGCGCGAATCCCGGGGAGCTGTTTTTT. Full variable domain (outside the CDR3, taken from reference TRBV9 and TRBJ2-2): DSGVTQTPKHLITATGQRVTLRCSPRSGDLSVYWYQQSLDQGLQFLIQYYNGEERAKGNILERFSAQQFPDLHSELNLSSLELGDSALYFCASSVGGGANPGELFFGEGSRLTVL.

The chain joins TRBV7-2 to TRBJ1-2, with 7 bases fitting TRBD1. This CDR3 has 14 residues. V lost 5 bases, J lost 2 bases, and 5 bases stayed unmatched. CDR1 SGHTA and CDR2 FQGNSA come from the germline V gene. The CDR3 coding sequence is TGTGCCAGCAGCGCCTGGACAGGAAACTATGGCTACACCTTC. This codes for CASSAWTGNYGYTF. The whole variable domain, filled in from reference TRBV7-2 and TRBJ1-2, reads GAGVSQSPSNKVTEKGKDVELRCDPISGHTALYWYRQSLGQGLEFLIYFQGNSAPDKSGLPSDRFSAERTGGSVSTLTIQRTQQEDSAVYLCASSAWTGNYGYTFGSGTRLTVV.

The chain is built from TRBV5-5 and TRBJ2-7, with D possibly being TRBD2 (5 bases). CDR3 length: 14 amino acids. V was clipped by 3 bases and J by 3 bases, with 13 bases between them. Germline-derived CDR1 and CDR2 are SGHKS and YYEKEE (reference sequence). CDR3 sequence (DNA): TGTGCCAGCAGCTCCGGGATCATATTCTACGAGCAGTACTTC. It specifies CASSSGIIFYEQYF.

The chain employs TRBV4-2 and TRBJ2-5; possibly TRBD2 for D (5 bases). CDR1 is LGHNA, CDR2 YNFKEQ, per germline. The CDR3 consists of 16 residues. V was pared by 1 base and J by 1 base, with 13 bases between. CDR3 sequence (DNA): TGTGCCAGCAGCCAAGGTCCTAGCAAAACCCAAGAGACCCAGTACTTC. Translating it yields CASSQGPSKTQETQYF.

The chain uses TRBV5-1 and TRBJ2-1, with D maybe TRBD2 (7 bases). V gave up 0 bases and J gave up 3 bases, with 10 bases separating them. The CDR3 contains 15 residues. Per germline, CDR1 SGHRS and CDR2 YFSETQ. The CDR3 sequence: CASSLAGDYYNEQFF. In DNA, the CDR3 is TGCGCCAGCAGCTTGGCAGGGGACTACTACAATGAGCAGTTCTTC. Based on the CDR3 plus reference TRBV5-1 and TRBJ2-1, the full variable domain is KAGVTQTPRYLIKTRGQQVTLSCSPISGHRSVSWYQQTPGQGLQFLFEYFSETQRNKGNFPGRFSGRQFSNSRSEMNVSTLELGDSALYLCASSLAGDYYNEQFFGPGTRLTVL.

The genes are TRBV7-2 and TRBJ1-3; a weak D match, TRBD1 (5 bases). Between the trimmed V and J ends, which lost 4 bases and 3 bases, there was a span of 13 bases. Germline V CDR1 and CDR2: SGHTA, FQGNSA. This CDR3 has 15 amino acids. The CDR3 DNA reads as TGTGCCAGCAGCTCCGATTCGGGGGGTGGAAACACCATATATTTT. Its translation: CASSSDSGGGNTIYF. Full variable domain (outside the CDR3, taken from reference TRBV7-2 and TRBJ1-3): GAGVSQSPSNKVTEKGKDVELRCDPISGHTALYWYRQSLGQGLEFLIYFQGNSAPDKSGLPSDRFSAERTGGSVSTLTIQRTQQEDSAVYLCASSSDSGGGNTIYFGEGSWLTVV.